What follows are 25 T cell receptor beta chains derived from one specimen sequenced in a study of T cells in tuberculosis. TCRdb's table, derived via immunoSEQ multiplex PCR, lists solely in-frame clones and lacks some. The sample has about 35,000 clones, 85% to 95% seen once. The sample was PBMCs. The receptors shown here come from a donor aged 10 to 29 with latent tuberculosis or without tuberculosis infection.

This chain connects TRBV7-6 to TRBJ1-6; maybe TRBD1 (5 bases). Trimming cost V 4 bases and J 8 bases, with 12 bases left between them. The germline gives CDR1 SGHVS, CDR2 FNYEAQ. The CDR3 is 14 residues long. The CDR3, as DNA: TGTGCCAGCAGCTCCAGGGTGAACTATTCACCCCTCCACTTT. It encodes CASSSRVNYSPLHF.

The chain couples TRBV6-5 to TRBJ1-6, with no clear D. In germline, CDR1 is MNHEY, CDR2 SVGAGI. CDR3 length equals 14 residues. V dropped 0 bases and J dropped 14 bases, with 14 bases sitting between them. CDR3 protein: CASSYSNLDLTLHF. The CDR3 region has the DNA TGTGCCAGCAGTTACTCGAACCTAGACTTAACCCTCCACTTT.

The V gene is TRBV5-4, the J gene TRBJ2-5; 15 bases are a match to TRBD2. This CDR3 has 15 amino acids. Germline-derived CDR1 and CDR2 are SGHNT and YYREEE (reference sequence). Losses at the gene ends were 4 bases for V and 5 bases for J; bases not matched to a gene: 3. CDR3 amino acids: CASSGGLAGGETQYF. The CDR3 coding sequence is TGTGCCAGCAGCGGAGGACTAGCGGGGGGGGAGACCCAGTACTTC.

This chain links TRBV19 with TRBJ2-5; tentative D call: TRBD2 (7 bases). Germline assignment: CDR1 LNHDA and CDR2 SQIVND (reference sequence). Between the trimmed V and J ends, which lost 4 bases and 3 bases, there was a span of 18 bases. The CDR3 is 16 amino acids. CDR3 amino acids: CASSTSSGGGEETQYF. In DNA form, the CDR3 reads TGTGCCAGTAGTACCTCCTCGGGCGGGGGCGAAGAGACCCAGTACTTC.

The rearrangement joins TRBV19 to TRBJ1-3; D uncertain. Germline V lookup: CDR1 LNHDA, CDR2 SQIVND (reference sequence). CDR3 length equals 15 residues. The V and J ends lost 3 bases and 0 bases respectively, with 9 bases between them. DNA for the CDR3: TGTGCCAGTAGTATCCCCGTTAACTCTGGAAACACCATATATTTT. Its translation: CASSIPVNSGNTIYF.

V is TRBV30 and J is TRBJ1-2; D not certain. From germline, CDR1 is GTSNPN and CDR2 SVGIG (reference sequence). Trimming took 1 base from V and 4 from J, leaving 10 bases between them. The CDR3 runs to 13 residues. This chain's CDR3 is CAWSGQATYGYTF. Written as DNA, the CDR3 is TGTGCCTGGAGTGGGCAGGCGACCTATGGCTACACCTTC.

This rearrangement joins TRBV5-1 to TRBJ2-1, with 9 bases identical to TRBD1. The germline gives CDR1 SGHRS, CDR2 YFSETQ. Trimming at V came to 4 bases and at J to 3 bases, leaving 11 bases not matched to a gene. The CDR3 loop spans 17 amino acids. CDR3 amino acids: CASSRDATGQGYNEQFF. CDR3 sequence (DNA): TGCGCCAGCAGCCGTGATGCAACGGGACAGGGCTACAATGAGCAGTTCTTC.

The DNA for the CDR3 is TGTGCCAGCAGTCGGACAGCTACAAATCAGCCCCAGCATTTT. Its translation: CASSRTATNQPQHF. The chain has TRBV6-1 and TRBJ1-5; tentatively, D is TRBD1 (6 bases). Trimming shortened V by 5 bases and J by 4 bases, and 12 bases separated the two germline ends. CDR1 and CDR2 from the germline V gene are MNHNS and SASEGT. The CDR3 has 14 amino acids.

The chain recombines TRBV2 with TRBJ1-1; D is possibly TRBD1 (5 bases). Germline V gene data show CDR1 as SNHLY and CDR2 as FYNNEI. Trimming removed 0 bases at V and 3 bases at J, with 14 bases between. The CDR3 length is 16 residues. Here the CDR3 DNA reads TGTGCCAGCAGTGAAGCTATGGGGCTCCGGTACACTGAAGCTTTCTTT. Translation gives CASSEAMGLRYTEAFF.

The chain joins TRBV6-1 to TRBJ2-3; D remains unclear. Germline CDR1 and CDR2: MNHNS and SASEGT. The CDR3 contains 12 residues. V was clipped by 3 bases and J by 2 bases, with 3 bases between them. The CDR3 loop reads CASSDFTDTQYF. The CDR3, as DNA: TGTGCCAGCAGTGACTTCACAGATACGCAGTATTTT.

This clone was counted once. Here the CDR3 DNA reads TGTGCCAGCAGCTTAAGCGCGGGGGGGCAGAACGAGCAGTACTTC. Its translation: CASSLSAGGQNEQYF. This chain connects TRBV7-3 to TRBJ2-7, with TRBD2 identical over 9 bases. CDR3 size: 15 residues. The germline V gene encodes CDR1 SGHTA and CDR2 FQGTGA. The junction had 6 bases not matched to a gene; V was cut back by 1 base and J by 5 bases. Together with reference TRBV7-3 and TRBJ2-7, the CDR3 gives the full variable domain: GAGVSQTPSNKVTEKGKYVELRCDPISGHTALYWYRQSLGQGPEFLIYFQGTGAADDSGLPNDRFFAVRPEGSVSTLKIQRTERGDSAVYLCASSLSAGGQNEQYFGPGTRLTVT.

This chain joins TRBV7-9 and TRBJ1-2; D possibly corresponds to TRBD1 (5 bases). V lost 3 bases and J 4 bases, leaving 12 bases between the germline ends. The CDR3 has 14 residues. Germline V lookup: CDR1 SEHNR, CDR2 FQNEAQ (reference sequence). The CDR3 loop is CASSFGQKLYGYTF. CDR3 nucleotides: TGTGCCAGCAGCTTTGGACAAAAGCTCTATGGCTACACCTTC.

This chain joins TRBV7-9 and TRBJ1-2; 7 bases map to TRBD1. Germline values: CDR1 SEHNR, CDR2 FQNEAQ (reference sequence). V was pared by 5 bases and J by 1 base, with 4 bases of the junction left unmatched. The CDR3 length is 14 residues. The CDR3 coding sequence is TGTGCCAGCAGCCTCCAGGGGGTTAACTATGGCTACACCTTC. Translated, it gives CASSLQGVNYGYTF.

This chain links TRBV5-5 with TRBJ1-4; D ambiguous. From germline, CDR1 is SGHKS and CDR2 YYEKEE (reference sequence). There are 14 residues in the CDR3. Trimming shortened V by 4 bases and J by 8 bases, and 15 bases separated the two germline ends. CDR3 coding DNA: TGTGCCAGCAGCGTAGAAACGTTTAACGAAAAACTGTTTTTT. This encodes CASSVETFNEKLFF.

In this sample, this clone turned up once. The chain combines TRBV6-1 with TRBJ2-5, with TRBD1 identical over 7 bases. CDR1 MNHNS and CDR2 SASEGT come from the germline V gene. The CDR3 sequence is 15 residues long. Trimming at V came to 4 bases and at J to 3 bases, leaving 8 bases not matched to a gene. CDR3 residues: CASSVGAQGKETQYF. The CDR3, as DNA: TGTGCCAGCAGTGTTGGTGCACAGGGGAAAGAGACCCAGTACTTC.

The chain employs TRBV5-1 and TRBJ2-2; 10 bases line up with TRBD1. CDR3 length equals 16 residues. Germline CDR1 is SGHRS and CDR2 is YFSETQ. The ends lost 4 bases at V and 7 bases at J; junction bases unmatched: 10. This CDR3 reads CASSEVADRGIGELFF. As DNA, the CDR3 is TGCGCCAGCAGCGAAGTGGCGGACAGGGGGATCGGGGAGCTGTTTTTT.

CDR3 residues: CASSLRAGGEQYF. Here the CDR3 DNA reads TGTGCCAGCAGCCTCCGTGCGGGGGGGGAGCAGTACTTC. This chain uses TRBV4-2 with TRBJ2-7; the match to TRBD2 covers 9 bases. The CDR3 is made up of 13 amino acids. Germline V gene lookup returns CDR1 LGHNA and CDR2 YNFKEQ. The trim removed 4 bases at V and 7 bases at J, leaving 5 bases unmatched.

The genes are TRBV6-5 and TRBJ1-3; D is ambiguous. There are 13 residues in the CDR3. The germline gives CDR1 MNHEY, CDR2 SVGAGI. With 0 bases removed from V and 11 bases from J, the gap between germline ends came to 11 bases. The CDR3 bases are TGTGCCAGCAGTTACTCGAAGGGAGGCCCCATATATTTT. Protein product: CASSYSKGGPIYF.

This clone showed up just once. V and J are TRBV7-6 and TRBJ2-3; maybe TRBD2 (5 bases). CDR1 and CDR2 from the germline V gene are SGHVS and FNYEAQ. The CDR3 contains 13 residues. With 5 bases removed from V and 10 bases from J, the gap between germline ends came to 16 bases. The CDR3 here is CASSPRLSGAQYF. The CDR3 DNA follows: TGTGCCAGCAGCCCCCGACTATCCGGCGCGCAGTATTTT.

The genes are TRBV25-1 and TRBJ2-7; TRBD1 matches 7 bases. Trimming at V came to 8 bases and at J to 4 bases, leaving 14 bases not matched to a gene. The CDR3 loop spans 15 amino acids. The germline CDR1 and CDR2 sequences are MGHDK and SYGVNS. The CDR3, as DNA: TGTGCCAGCGGAAACCTTAGGGACAGCCTATACGAGCAGTACTTC. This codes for CASGNLRDSLYEQYF.

The CDR3 nucleotides are TGTGCCATTAGGGAGACAGGGAGCGGCAATGAGCAGTTCTTC. Its protein product is CAIRETGSGNEQFF. V is TRBV19 and J is TRBJ2-1, with 7 bases aligning to TRBD1. The V gene end was trimmed by 10 bases and the J gene end by 6 bases; junction bases not matched to a gene: 12. Germline assignment: CDR1 LNHDA and CDR2 SQIVND (reference sequence). The CDR3 totals 14 residues.

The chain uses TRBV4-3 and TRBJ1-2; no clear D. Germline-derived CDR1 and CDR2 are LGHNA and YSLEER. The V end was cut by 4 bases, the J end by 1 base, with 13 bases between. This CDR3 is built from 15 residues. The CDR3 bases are TGCGCCAGCAGCCTTGAGTGGGAGATTAACTATGGCTACACCTTC. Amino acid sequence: CASSLEWEINYGYTF.

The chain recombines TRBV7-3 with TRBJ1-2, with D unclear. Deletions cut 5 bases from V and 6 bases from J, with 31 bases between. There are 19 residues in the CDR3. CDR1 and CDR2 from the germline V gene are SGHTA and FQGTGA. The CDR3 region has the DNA TGTGCCAGCAGCATTACCTCTCCCCCTGGAGGGATGGGTGATGATGGCTACACCTTC. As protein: CASSITSPPGGMGDDGYTF.

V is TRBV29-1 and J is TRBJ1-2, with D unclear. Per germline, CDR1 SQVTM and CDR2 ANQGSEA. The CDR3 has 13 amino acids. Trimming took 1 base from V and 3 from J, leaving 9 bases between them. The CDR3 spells CSVEGAGDYGYTF. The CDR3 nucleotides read TGCAGCGTTGAAGGTGCGGGTGACTATGGCTACACCTTC.

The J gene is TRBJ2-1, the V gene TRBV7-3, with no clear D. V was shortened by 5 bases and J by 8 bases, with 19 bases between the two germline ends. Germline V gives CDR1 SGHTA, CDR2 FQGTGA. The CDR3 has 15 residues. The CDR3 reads CASSPGVTAAHEQFF. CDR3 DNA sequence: TGTGCCAGCAGCCCCGGTGTGACGGCGGCCCATGAGCAGTTCTTC.